Sequencing of this TCR beta chain was carried out in a study of T cell changes during pregnancy in multiple sclerosis. The CDR3 is made up of 15 amino acids. The germline gives CDR1 SGHVS, CDR2 FQNEAQ. Trimming removed 7 bases from V and 8 bases from J; junction bases left unmatched: 9. Here immunoSEQ multiplex PCR was the method, and the copy in TCRdb shows in-frame clones only, minus some. The table lists 60,000 or so clones, about nine tenths of them singletons, with about 2.5% in the top ten. Here the sequenced sample was peripheral blood, taken in the first trimester of pregnancy. This rearrangement joins TRBV7-8 to TRBJ2-3; 13 bases agree with TRBD2. The sequence derives from a female donor with multiple sclerosis, enrolled in a pregnancy study. The CDR3 loop is CASTPLAGGPGTQYF. CDR3 coding DNA: TGTGCCAGCACCCCACTAGCGGGGGGGCCAGGTACGCAGTATTTT.